The 10 T cell receptor beta chains given below trace back to one sample, sequenced in a study of blood T cells in healthy people across ages. A sample-barcoded 5' primer and a J-beta primer mix were used in a second PCR of roughly 7 to 12 cycles. Via MiXCR, TCRdb re-called the 5' RACE reads, giving one row per CDR3 protein. The repertoire holds 660,000 or so distinct CDR3 sequences, with around 54% as singletons. Sample: blood. Receptors were obtained from a man in his fifties or sixties in good health.

As regards this clonotype: The junction differs from germline at one of its ends, possibly a read error. The genes are TRBV20-1 and TRBJ2-5; 9 bases are shared with TRBD1. The CDR3 spans 14 residues. The germline CDR1 and CDR2 sequences are DFQATT and SNEGSKA (reference sequence). CDR3 DNA sequence: TGCAGTCCTAGGATGACAGGGGGCCAAGAGACCCAGTACTTC. This gives the protein CSPRMTGGQETQYF.

The chain joins TRBV6-1 to TRBJ2-2; D gene ambiguous. The CDR3 is made up of 15 amino acids. Germline V gives CDR1 MNHNS, CDR2 SASEGT. Trimming left V 2 bases short and J 1 base short, with 8 bases between. The CDR3 region is CASSERTGNTGELFF. The DNA of the CDR3 is TGTGCCAGCAGTGAACGGACGGGGAACACCGGGGAGCTGTTTTTT.

The J gene is TRBJ2-5, the V gene TRBV6-5, with D uncertain. This CDR3 contains 12 residues. CDR1 MNHEY and CDR2 SVGAGI come from the germline V gene. Trimming took off 11 bases at V and 6 bases at J, with 16 bases between the two ends. CDR3 residues: CASRDGPKTQYF. CDR3 DNA: TGTGCCTCCCGAGATGGGCCCAAGACCCAGTACTTC.

The rearrangement joins TRBV20-1 to TRBJ2-5; D is undetermined. CDR3 length: 16 residues. The V end was cut by 3 bases, the J end by 4 bases, with 21 bases between. Germline CDR1 reads DFQATT; CDR2 reads SNEGSKA (reference sequence). CDR3 DNA sequence: TGCAGTGCTAGGCCCTCTCGTGCGACCTGGGGAGAGACCCAGTACTTC. Protein: CSARPSRATWGETQYF.

This chain connects TRBV7-2 to TRBJ2-5, with unresolved D. Germline CDR1 reads SGHTA; CDR2 reads FQGNSA. V lost 7 bases and J 5 bases, leaving 14 bases between the germline ends. The CDR3 spans 13 residues. This CDR3 is CASNQPSSETQYF. The CDR3 nucleotides read TGTGCCAGCAACCAACCCTCCAGCGAGACCCAGTACTTC. The full variable domain, rest sourced from reference TRBV7-2 and TRBJ2-5, is GAGVSQSPSNKVTEKGKDVELRCDPISGHTALYWYRQSLGQGLEFLIYFQGNSAPDKSGLPSDRFSAERTGGSVSTLTIQRTQQEDSAVYLCASNQPSSETQYFGPGTRLLVL.

This clonotype was seen a few times. The chain links TRBV3-1 to TRBJ2-4; 15 nucleotides match TRBD2. Germline CDR1 reads LGHDT; CDR2 reads YNNKEL (reference sequence). Losses at the gene ends were 1 base for V and 7 bases for J; bases not matched to a gene: 2. The CDR3 consists of 16 residues. The CDR3 DNA sequence: TGTGCCAGCAGCCAAGCGGGGACTAGCGGGGGGAACATTCAGTACTTC. Its protein product is CASSQAGTSGGNIQYF.

The chain links TRBV5-1 to TRBJ2-7; D possibly corresponds to TRBD1 (5 bases). This CDR3 is built from 13 residues. With 0 bases removed from V and 7 bases from J, the gap between germline ends came to 11 bases. The germline V gene encodes CDR1 SGHRS and CDR2 YFSETQ. The CDR3 region is CASSLDKDNEQYF. The CDR3 nucleotides read TGCGCCAGCAGCTTGGACAAGGACAATGAGCAGTACTTC. Combining the CDR3 with reference TRBV5-1 and TRBJ2-7 gives the whole variable domain KAGVTQTPRYLIKTRGQQVTLSCSPISGHRSVSWYQQTPGQGLQFLFEYFSETQRNKGNFPGRFSGRQFSNSRSEMNVSTLELGDSALYLCASSLDKDNEQYFGPGTRLTVT.

The chain has TRBV20-1 and TRBJ2-3; no definite D call. Germline V CDR1 and CDR2: DFQATT, SNEGSKA (reference sequence). The CDR3 consists of 14 residues. With 6 bases removed from V and 1 base from J, the gap between germline ends came to 14 bases. The CDR3 reads CSALGQFGTDTQYF. CDR3 bases: TGCAGTGCCCTCGGGCAGTTCGGCACAGATACGCAGTATTTT.

Only one count was recorded for this clonotype. This rearrangement joins TRBV18 to TRBJ1-1; D is ambiguous. V lost 0 bases and J lost 3, with 11 bases in between. The CDR3 has 15 amino acids. Germline-derived CDR1 and CDR2 are KGHSH and LQKENI. The CDR3 nucleotides are TGTGCCAGCTCACCACCCCAGTCAGAATACACTGAAGCTTTCTTT. Protein sequence: CASSPPQSEYTEAFF.

V and J are TRBV20-1 and TRBJ2-1; D remains ambiguous. The V end was cut by 1 base, the J end by 0 bases, with 4 bases between. CDR3 length equals 13 residues. The germline V gene has CDR1 DFQATT and CDR2 SNEGSKA (reference sequence). The CDR3 is CSARAVSYNEQFF. As DNA, the CDR3 is TGCAGTGCTAGAGCCGTCTCCTACAATGAGCAGTTCTTC.